Presented here are 25 T cell receptor beta chains from one specimen sequenced in a study of human T cells and chemical hapten exposure. Noted time point: patch test 2, 6 weeks after DPC sensitization. As to treatment: therapeutic diphenylcyclopropenone sensitization with weekly scalp DPC. From the RACE reads, TCRdb called clonotypes with MiXCR, one entry per CDR3 protein. Altogether about 110,000 distinct CDR3 sequences are present, approximately 8.8% being singletons, with the ten largest covering over 3%. Source: whole blood, taken in connection with sensitization to the hapten diphenylcyclopropenone (DPC). The receptor source for this set is a woman aged 40 to 55 with alopecia areata. Some clones in this sample may be carry-over from other donors' samples.

The chain has TRBV4-2 and TRBJ2-3; TRBD2 aligns across 10 bases. With 2 bases clipped from V and 5 bases from J, the junction kept 10 bases outside the gene matches. CDR1 is LGHNA and CDR2 is YNFKEQ in the germline V gene. The CDR3 runs to 17 residues. CDR3 sequence (DNA): TGTGCCAGCAGCCAATTCCAGCGGGGGGGCGTGGGAGATACGCAGTATTTT. Its translation: CASSQFQRGGVGDTQYF.

The CDR3 sequence is CASSLGQGASTNEKLFF. The CDR3 DNA reads as TGTGCCAGCAGCTTAGGACAGGGGGCTTCAACTAATGAAAAACTGTTTTTT. The chain employs TRBV7-6 and TRBJ1-4; 10 bases fit TRBD1. This CDR3 is 17 amino acids long. Trimming cost V 1 base and J 0 bases; bases outside gene matches: 2. The germline V gene encodes CDR1 SGHVS and CDR2 FNYEAQ.

V is TRBV7-6 and J is TRBJ1-5; D gene unclear. This CDR3 has 13 amino acids. V lost 1 base, J lost 3 bases, and 4 bases lay in between. Germline V gene data show CDR1 as SGHVS and CDR2 as FNYEAQ. Here the CDR3 reads CASSLGLNQPQHF. Here the CDR3 DNA reads TGTGCCAGCAGCTTAGGTCTCAATCAGCCCCAGCATTTT.

The J gene is TRBJ2-7, the V gene TRBV5-1; 12 bases align to TRBD2. The CDR3 spans 16 residues. Germline-derived CDR1 and CDR2 are SGHRS and YFSETQ. V was clipped by 4 bases and J by 2 bases; unmatched bases: 7. CDR3 residues: CASSGGLAGDTYEQYF. CDR3 sequence (DNA): TGCGCCAGCAGCGGGGGACTAGCGGGCGATACCTACGAGCAGTACTTC.

This chain joins TRBV9 and TRBJ2-1, with D possibly called TRBD1 or TRBD2 (6 bases each). Trimming cost V 4 bases and J 7 bases, with 15 bases left between them. The CDR3 is made up of 14 amino acids. The germline V gene encodes CDR1 SGDLS and CDR2 YYNGEE. As DNA, the CDR3 is TGTGCCAGCAGCCCCGGGGGCCTCGGGAATGAGCAGTTCTTC. Protein: CASSPGGLGNEQFF.

The CDR3 here is CASSASHWSEQYF. The CDR3 DNA reads TGTGCCAGCAGCGCTTCCCATTGGAGCGAGCAGTACTTC. The chain carries TRBV3-1 and TRBJ2-7; D ambiguous. This CDR3 is built from 13 residues. From germline, CDR1 is LGHDT and CDR2 YNNKEL (reference sequence). The V and J ends lost 5 bases and 6 bases respectively, with 14 bases between them.

This clonotype has at least ten counts. The rearrangement joins TRBV7-2 to TRBJ1-4; D not resolved. From germline, CDR1 is SGHTA and CDR2 FQGNSA. V shed 6 bases and J shed 8 bases, with 7 bases lying between them. The CDR3 is 11 residues long. CDR3 nucleotides: TGTGCCAGCAGGGATTTCGAAAAACTGTTTTTT. The encoded protein is CASRDFEKLFF.

The V gene is TRBV10-3, the J gene TRBJ1-1; D unresolved. V was pared by 2 bases and J by 3 bases, with 10 bases between. Germline CDR1 is ENHRY and CDR2 is SYGVKD. The CDR3 loop spans 14 amino acids. The CDR3 DNA is TGTGCCATCAGTGAGCGGAGAAGAGACACTGAAGCTTTCTTT. Translation gives CAISERRRDTEAFF.

V gene TRBV5-4 combines with J gene TRBJ1-2, with D possibly being TRBD1 (6 bases). The CDR3 consists of 15 residues. The V gene's germline CDR1 is SGHNT and CDR2 YYREEE (reference sequence). Trimming cost V 2 bases and J 4 bases, with 15 bases left between them. CDR3 residues: CASSLYRDGAYGYTF. The CDR3 DNA sequence: TGTGCCAGCAGCTTATACAGGGACGGGGCCTATGGCTACACCTTC.

The chain combines TRBV10-2 with TRBJ1-3, with D uncertain. CDR3 length: 16 residues. In germline, CDR1 is WSHSY, CDR2 SAAADI. The V gene lost 2 bases and the J gene lost 3 bases, with 14 bases spanning the gap. The CDR3 nucleotides read TGCGCCAGCAGTGAGGTCTTGGCACATGGTGGAAACACCATATATTTT. This translates into CASSEVLAHGGNTIYF.

There are a few counts of this clonotype. The V and J genes are TRBV6-5 and TRBJ2-2; tentatively, D is TRBD1 (5 bases). The CDR3 length is 15 residues. Germline V gives CDR1 MNHEY, CDR2 SVGAGI. V shed 7 bases and J shed 2 bases, with 14 bases lying between them. In DNA form, the CDR3 reads TGTGCCAGCACAAGACAGATCTATAACACCGGGGAGCTGTTTTTT. Its translation is CASTRQIYNTGELFF.

As to this clonotype: An end of the junction differs from the germline gene, which may be a read error. The genes are TRBV12-3 or TRBV12-4 and TRBJ2-3; either TRBD1 or TRBD2 may fit D (6 bases each). The CDR3 is 15 residues long. As DNA, the CDR3 is TGTGCCAGCAGTTTAAACCGGGGGCTCACAGATACTCAGTATTTT. It encodes CASSLNRGLTDTQYF.

This clonotype appeared a few times. The chain carries TRBV6-2 or TRBV6-3 and TRBJ2-7; a weak D match, TRBD1 (6 bases). V dropped 5 bases and J dropped 4 bases, with 12 bases sitting between them. In germline, CDR1 is MNHEY, CDR2 SVGEGT. The CDR3 extends over 13 amino acids. CDR3 in amino acids: CASSTQDRYEQYF. CDR3 DNA sequence: TGTGCCAGCAGTACCCAGGACAGATACGAGCAGTACTTC.

This clonotype showed up many times. V usage is TRBV6-6 and J usage is TRBJ1-2; TRBD1 matches at 7 bases. CDR1 MNHNY and CDR2 SVGAGI come from the germline V gene (reference sequence). With V trimmed by 5 bases and J by 4 bases, 13 bases remained unmatched. The CDR3 runs 16 residues. CDR3 sequence reads: CASSPIPGTAIYGYTF. CDR3 nucleotides: TGTGCCAGCAGTCCGATCCCCGGGACAGCGATCTATGGCTACACCTTC.

The J gene is TRBJ2-5, the V gene TRBV12-3 or TRBV12-4; 8 positions match TRBD1. The CDR3 totals 14 residues. V lost 8 bases, J lost 7 bases, and 12 bases stayed unmatched. The CDR3 DNA follows: TGTGCCAGCGCTTCAACAGGGGGGCTAGCGACCCAGTACTTC. It specifies CASASTGGLATQYF.

This clonotype was observed a handful of times. This rearrangement joins TRBV10-1 to TRBJ2-3; 7 bases fit TRBD2. CDR1 WNHNN and CDR2 SYGVQD come from the germline V gene (reference sequence). V was pared by 6 bases and J by 4 bases, with 10 bases of the junction left unmatched. The CDR3 has 15 residues. The CDR3 DNA follows: TGCGCCAGCAGCGACACTACGAGCGGGGCAGATACGCAGTATTTT. Translation gives CASSDTTSGADTQYF.

The chain joins TRBV18 to TRBJ1-6; no clear D gene. The V end was cut by 1 base, the J end by 8 bases, with 15 bases between. Germline V gene sequence: CDR1 KGHSH, CDR2 LQKENI. The CDR3 is made up of 16 amino acids. The CDR3 reads CASSPRVVDSDSPLHF. In DNA form, the CDR3 reads TGTGCCAGCTCACCACGGGTAGTGGATTCCGATTCACCCCTCCACTTT.

There are many counts of this clonotype. This chain joins TRBV7-2 and TRBJ1-6; D is unresolved. The germline V gene has CDR1 SGHTA and CDR2 FQGNSA. V shed 5 bases and J shed 7 bases, with 12 bases lying between them. This CDR3 contains 14 residues. The CDR3 nucleotides read TGTGCCAGCAGCAGACGAGGGAACAATTCACCCCTCCACTTT. As protein: CASSRRGNNSPLHF.

This clonotype has more than one count but fewer than ten. The chain is built from TRBV4-1 and TRBJ1-2, with D perhaps matching TRBD1 (5 bases). V lost 1 base, J lost 4 bases, and 13 bases lay in between. Germline V gives CDR1 MGHRA, CDR2 YSYEKL. The CDR3 is 15 amino acids. CDR3 DNA: TGCGCCAGCAGCCAAGGGGCGCGGGGCCCCTATGGCTACACCTTC. Translation gives CASSQGARGPYGYTF.

This clonotype was seen more than once but under ten times. CDR3 residues: CASSLGQGLRSYEQYF. The CDR3 region has the DNA TGTGCCAGCAGTTTAGGGCAGGGATTGAGGTCCTACGAGCAGTACTTC. This chain links TRBV12-3 or TRBV12-4 with TRBJ2-7, with D perhaps TRBD1 (5 bases). V was shortened by 1 base and J by 1 base, with 14 bases between the two germline ends. The CDR3 length is 16 residues.

The count of this clonotype is one. This could be a read error, since a much larger clone is one nucleotide away. V and J are TRBV7-2 and TRBJ1-6; 8 bases align to TRBD1. Germline assignment: CDR1 SGHTA and CDR2 FQGNSA. The CDR3 is made up of 13 amino acids. CDR3 bases: TGTGCCAGCAGCTTCCAGGGGGCTTCACACCTCCACTTT. It is translated as CASSFQGASHLHF. The complete variable domain, with remaining parts taken from reference TRBV7-2 and TRBJ1-6, reads GAGVSQSPSNKVTEKGKDVELRCDPISGHTALYWYRQSLGQGLEFLIYFQGNSAPDKSGLPSDRFSAERTGGSVSTLTIQRTQQEDSAVYLCASSFQGASHLHFGNGTRLTVT.

This clonotype has ten or more counts. The chain couples TRBV3-1 to TRBJ1-4, with D hard to call. The V and J ends lost 6 bases and 0 bases respectively, with 14 bases between them. The CDR3 spans 16 residues. Germline CDR1 and CDR2: LGHDT and YNNKEL (reference sequence). The CDR3 coding sequence is TGTGCCAGCAGTCGGGTGGTGGAACCAACTAATGAAAAACTGTTTTTT. Translation gives CASSRVVEPTNEKLFF.

This clonotype was picked up many times. Written as DNA, the CDR3 is TGTGCCAGCACCCCACAGGGGGCCACTGAAGCTTTCTTT. Protein product: CASTPQGATEAFF. V is TRBV12-3 or TRBV12-4 and J is TRBJ1-1; 9 bases agree with TRBD1. This CDR3 is built from 13 residues. The J segment lost 4 bases and the V segment lost 7 bases, leaving 4 bases of the junction unmatched.

This clonotype was counted a few times. J is TRBJ2-7 and V is TRBV20-1; 10 nucleotides align to TRBD2. This CDR3 has 14 residues. Per the germline V gene, CDR1 is DFQATT and CDR2 is SNEGSKA (reference sequence). The J segment lost 2 bases and the V segment lost 4 bases, leaving 5 bases of the junction unmatched. CDR3 sequence (DNA): TGCAGTGCTACAACTAGCGGGGCCGCCTACGAGCAGTACTTC. Translated: CSATTSGAAYEQYF.

The chain combines TRBV18 with TRBJ1-5; no clear D. Germline CDR1 is KGHSH and CDR2 is LQKENI. This CDR3 contains 13 residues. V shed 2 bases and J shed 3 bases, with 5 bases lying between them. Here the CDR3 DNA reads TGTGCCAGCTCACCAGGGGACAATCAGCCCCAGCATTTT. It is translated as CASSPGDNQPQHF.